These 24 T cell receptor beta chains share one sample of origin, sequenced in a study of response to subunit inactivated influenza vaccine. TCRdb fed the RT-PCR reads into MiXCR, producing one record per CDR3 protein. The sample has 550,000 to 650,000 distinct CDR3 sequences; about an eighth are singletons. The starting material was PBMCs from blood, obtained on the day of vaccination. The receptors come from a man aged 50-60 years who received an inactivated influenza vaccine.

The chain links TRBV7-9 to TRBJ2-5; no clear D gene. The CDR3 is made up of 12 amino acids. Germline loops: CDR1 SEHNR, CDR2 FQNEAQ (reference sequence). The V gene lost 4 bases and the J gene lost 5 bases, with 8 bases spanning the gap. The CDR3 loop reads CASSYPSETQYF. The CDR3 coding sequence is TGTGCCAGCAGCTATCCAAGCGAGACCCAGTACTTC.

This clonotype came up many times. V gene TRBV11-2 combines with J gene TRBJ2-3; 10 bases are shared with TRBD2. Germline assignment: CDR1 SGHAT and CDR2 FQNNGV. The CDR3 has 17 amino acids. The V and J ends lost 0 bases and 2 bases, in that order; junction bases with no gene match: 5. DNA of the CDR3: TGTGCCAGCAGCTTAGATGGACTAGCGGCTTACACAGATACGCAGTATTTT. Translating it yields CASSLDGLAAYTDTQYF.

The V call is TRBV12-3 or TRBV12-4, the J call TRBJ2-1, with 9 bases identical to TRBD2. This CDR3 spans 20 amino acids. The V segment lost 2 bases and the J segment 0 bases; nucleotides outside the gene matches: 14. The CDR3 region is CASSLSPAGGLLSSYNEQFF. For the CDR3, the DNA is TGTGCCAGCAGTTTAAGTCCCGCGGGGGGGTTACTAAGCTCCTACAATGAGCAGTTCTTC.

Concerning this clonotype: One junction end disagrees with the germline gene, perhaps due to a read error. The chain links TRBV4-1 to TRBJ2-3, with 8 bases aligning to TRBD2. The CDR3 length is 16 residues. Germline V gene sequence: CDR1 MGHRA, CDR2 YSYEKL. CDR3 sequence: CASSQTSGGSTDMQYF. In nucleotides, the CDR3 is TGCGCCAGCAGCCAAACGAGCGGGGGAAGCACAGATATGCAGTATTTT.

The table lists this clonotype with a few counts. This rearrangement joins TRBV29-1 to TRBJ2-1; 7 bases match TRBD1. From germline, CDR1 is SQVTM and CDR2 ANQGSEA. The V segment lost 7 bases and the J segment 3 bases; nucleotides outside the gene matches: 9. The CDR3 consists of 14 residues. DNA of the CDR3: TGCAGCGCCATAGACAGGGATGGCTACAATGAGCAGTTCTTC. Protein: CSAIDRDGYNEQFF.

The rearrangement joins TRBV12-3 or TRBV12-4 to TRBJ1-5; no firm D call. The ends were cut back, 4 bases at V and 2 bases at J, with 9 bases in the middle. The CDR3 totals 14 residues. The CDR3 reads CASSSRAGNQPQHF. The CDR3 region has the DNA TGTGCCAGCAGTTCCCGGGCCGGCAATCAGCCCCAGCATTTT.

This clonotype was picked up many times. The genes are TRBV12-3 or TRBV12-4 and TRBJ2-4; D might be TRBD2 (5 bases). This CDR3 is built from 15 residues. With 3 bases removed from V and 8 bases from J, the gap between germline ends came to 17 bases. The CDR3 region is CASSFSDGGWDIQYF. As DNA, the CDR3 is TGTGCCAGCAGTTTCTCGGACGGAGGTTGGGACATTCAGTACTTC.

The rearrangement joins TRBV10-3 to TRBJ1-1; possibly TRBD1 for D (5 bases). The germline CDR1 and CDR2 sequences are ENHRY and SYGVKD. Trimming cost V 2 bases and J 7 bases, with 14 bases left between them. The CDR3 contains 14 residues. The CDR3 region has the DNA TGTGCCATCAGTGAGGGGGCAGGACCACGTGAAGCTTTCTTT. Its protein product is CAISEGAGPREAFF.

This clonotype was observed many times. The chain uses TRBV20-1 and TRBJ2-5; D remains unclear. This CDR3 has 11 amino acids. Germline V gene lookup returns CDR1 DFQATT and CDR2 SNEGSKA (reference sequence). V lost 2 bases and J lost 3, with 4 bases in between. CDR3 loop: CSARKEETQYF. CDR3 DNA sequence: TGCAGTGCTAGAAAAGAAGAGACCCAGTACTTC.

This sequence joins TRBV5-1 and TRBJ1-4, with unresolved D. The CDR3 length is 15 residues. V lost 4 bases and J lost 7, with 17 bases in between. Per the germline V gene, CDR1 is SGHRS and CDR2 is YFSETQ. CDR3 DNA sequence: TGCGCCAGCAGCCCGGGGAGTGGATCTCTTGAAAAACTGTTTTTT. Translating gives CASSPGSGSLEKLFF.

J is TRBJ1-6 and V is TRBV27; D is undetermined. Germline V lookup: CDR1 MNHEY, CDR2 SMNVEV (reference sequence). The V end was cut by 3 bases, the J end by 5 bases, with 8 bases between. The length of the CDR3 is 14 residues. The CDR3: CASSFAGNNSPLHF. CDR3 DNA: TGTGCCAGCAGTTTTGCAGGAAATAATTCACCCCTCCACTTT.

The chain uses TRBV29-1 and TRBJ2-7; the match to TRBD2 covers 11 bases. With V trimmed by 5 bases and J by 1 base, 16 bases remained unmatched. The CDR3 consists of 18 residues. The germline V gene encodes CDR1 SQVTM and CDR2 ANQGSEA. The CDR3 is CSVSGGTGTSGDSYEQYF. CDR3 coding DNA: TGCAGCGTTTCAGGAGGAACAGGGACTAGCGGAGATTCCTACGAGCAGTACTTC.

In this sample, this clonotype turned up a few times. The chain uses TRBV20-1 and TRBJ2-1; D is possibly TRBD2 (7 bases). The CDR3 has 14 residues. CDR1 and CDR2 from the germline V gene are DFQATT and SNEGSKA (reference sequence). V lost 5 bases and J 7 bases, leaving 18 bases between the germline ends. CDR3 sequence: CSALRRGGLNEQFF. For the CDR3, the DNA is TGCAGTGCTCTCCGGAGGGGGGGCCTGAATGAGCAGTTCTTC.

The genes are TRBV19 and TRBJ2-1; D might be TRBD2 (6 bases). CDR3 length: 16 residues. V was cut by 4 bases and J by 7 bases, with 20 bases left in between. Germline loops: CDR1 LNHDA, CDR2 SQIVND (reference sequence). For the CDR3, the DNA is TGTGCCAGTAGTAAAGTGCGGGAAAGTCTTCGGAATGAGCAGTTCTTC. It encodes CASSKVRESLRNEQFF.

This clonotype has more than one count but fewer than ten. The rearrangement uses TRBV6-2 or TRBV6-3 and TRBJ2-5; 8 positions agree with TRBD1. The V and J ends lost 8 bases and 5 bases, in that order; junction bases with no gene match: 7. The CDR3 has 13 amino acids. Germline-derived CDR1 and CDR2 are MNHEY and SVGEGT. The CDR3 DNA follows: TGTGCCAGCTTGACAGGGGAGTGGGAGACCCAGTACTTC. Translating gives CASLTGEWETQYF.

This clonotype was found a few times. This chain's CDR3 is CASSLVGSWETQYF. CDR3 coding DNA: TGTGCCAGCAGCTTAGTGGGATCATGGGAGACCCAGTACTTC. The V and J genes are TRBV11-2 and TRBJ2-5, with D unclear. V was trimmed by 1 base and J by 5 bases, leaving 11 bases between them. This CDR3 has 14 amino acids. From germline, CDR1 is SGHAT and CDR2 FQNNGV.

This clonotype showed up just a few times. The chain joins TRBV28 to TRBJ2-3; 14 bases fit TRBD2. This CDR3 spans 16 amino acids. Germline assignment: CDR1 MDHEN and CDR2 SYDVKM. The V gene end was trimmed by 10 bases and the J gene end by 1 base; junction bases not matched to a gene: 7. CDR3 DNA: TGTGCCAACAGCCGGGGACTAGCGGGAGGCACAGATACGCAGTATTTT. It encodes CANSRGLAGGTDTQYF.

This clonotype was seen only a few times. J is TRBJ1-1 and V is TRBV5-1; 9 bases line up with TRBD1. V shed 4 bases and J 1 base; nucleotides not matched to a gene: 8. The CDR3 is made up of 16 amino acids. CDR1 is SGHRS and CDR2 is YFSETQ in the germline V gene. The CDR3 nucleotides read TGCGCCAGCAGCGGACACAGGGGGCTAGGGAACACTGAAGCTTTCTTT. This codes for CASSGHRGLGNTEAFF.

This clonotype was detected only a few times. V and J are TRBV18 and TRBJ2-3, with a tentative D call TRBD2 (6 bases). CDR3 length: 15 residues. In germline, CDR1 is KGHSH, CDR2 LQKENI. V was pared by 2 bases and J by 0 bases, with 9 bases between. The CDR3 loop reads CASSPNGLSTDTQYF. The CDR3 DNA reads as TGTGCCAGCTCACCAAACGGACTAAGCACAGATACGCAGTATTTT.

This clonotype showed up just a few times. This chain uses TRBV2 with TRBJ2-2; D perhaps matches TRBD1 (6 bases). Trimming cost V 8 bases and J 3 bases, with 16 bases left between them. The CDR3 length is 15 residues. Germline assignment: CDR1 SNHLY and CDR2 FYNNEI. Written as DNA, the CDR3 is TGTGCCAGCGAGGTGGACAGCCTATACACCGGGGAGCTGTTTTTT. This codes for CASEVDSLYTGELFF.

This clonotype was seen more than once but under ten times. The chain recombines TRBV19 with TRBJ1-5, with 7 bases that match TRBD1. CDR3 length: 14 residues. Germline V CDR1 and CDR2: LNHDA, SQIVND (reference sequence). For the CDR3, the DNA is TGTGCTACCAAGGAAGGGGGCGGCACGGGGCCCCAGCATTTT. Protein product: CATKEGGGTGPQHF.

At least ten counts were recorded for this clonotype. The V and J genes are TRBV27 and TRBJ2-6, with D possibly matching TRBD2 (5 bases). Germline V gene data show CDR1 as MNHEY and CDR2 as SMNVEV (reference sequence). CDR3 length: 17 residues. V gave up 3 bases and J gave up 0 bases, with 12 bases separating them. DNA of the CDR3: TGTGCCAGCAGTTTCCTGGCGGGTTCCTCTGGGGCCAACGTCCTGACTTTC. This translates into CASSFLAGSSGANVLTF. The full variable domain, in which reference TRBV27 and TRBJ2-6 provide the parts outside the CDR3, is EAQVTQNPRYLITVTGKKLTVTCSQNMNHEYMSWYRQDPGLGLRQIYYSMNVEVTDKGDVPEGYKVSRKEKRNFPLILESPSPNQTSLYFCASSFLAGSSGANVLTFGAGSRLTVL.

This clonotype was seen a handful of times. The chain links TRBV4-3 to TRBJ2-5; 7 positions agree with TRBD1. The CDR3 loop spans 14 amino acids. From germline, CDR1 is LGHNA and CDR2 YSLEER. The trim removed 4 bases at V and 7 bases at J, leaving 9 bases unmatched. Here the CDR3 reads CASSPSTGTATQYF. The CDR3 DNA reads as TGCGCCAGCAGCCCCTCGACAGGGACGGCGACCCAGTACTTC.

Turning to this clonotype: Compared with germline, one end of the junction differs, possibly owing to a read error. This chain joins TRBV30 and TRBJ2-2; D perhaps matches TRBD2 (5 bases). CDR1 and CDR2 from the germline V gene are GTSNPN and SVGIG (reference sequence). The CDR3 has 13 amino acids. CDR3 protein: CAWSPWATGELYF. The CDR3 DNA is TGTGCCTGGAGTCCTTGGGCGACCGGGGAGCTGTATTTT.